A selection of T cell receptor beta chains follows, all from one sample in a study of shared clonotypes between healthy human individuals. Clones were read by immunoSEQ multiplex PCR, and TCRdb kept only the in-frame ones, dropping some. The profile shows hundreds of thousands of clones, more than 85% of them singletons. Sequencing input: naive CD8+ T cells sorted from blood. Source of these receptors: a man aged 25-45 years in good health. The CDR3 runs from the conserved cysteine through the conserved F or W. The D gene is left open where the match is weak. Only some rows state a clone size, as once, few, many or a class for expanded clones.

cdr3_aa cdr3_nt j_call v_call d_call clone_size
CASSPRTGGFTEAFF TGTGCCAGCAGTCCTAGGACAGGGGGGTTCACTGAAGCTTTCTTT TRBJ1-1 TRBV6-5 TRBD1 once
CASSLAGGMNTEAFF TGTGCCAGCAGCTTGGCGGGGGGAATGAACACTGAAGCTTTCTTT TRBJ1-1 TRBV27 NA NA
CASSLVISGSPYNEQFF TGTGCCAGCAGCTTAGTGATTAGCGGGAGCCCCTACAATGAGCAGTTCTTC TRBJ2-1 TRBV7-2 TRBD2 once
CASSFPQGSSGSYNEQFF TGTGCCAGCAGCTTCCCACAGGGTTCTAGCGGGTCCTACAATGAGCAGTTCTTC TRBJ2-1 TRBV7-2 TRBD2 NA
CASSLSRDETDTQYF TGTGCCAGCAGTTTATCCCGGGATGAGACAGATACGCAGTATTTT TRBJ2-3 TRBV28 NA NA
CASSQDRGREQFF TGCGCCAGCAGCCAAGATCGCGGCCGTGAGCAGTTCTTC TRBJ2-1 TRBV4-3 NA NA
CASSVGQDEAFF TGTGCCAGCAGCGTAGGACAGGACGAAGCTTTCTTT TRBJ1-1 TRBV9 NA NA
CASSFWTDREDEQFF TGTGCCAGCAGCTTCTGGACCGACCGCGAGGATGAGCAGTTCTTC TRBJ2-1 TRBV5-4 NA NA
CASQAAYSNQPQHF TGTGCCAGTCAAGCAGCGTATAGCAATCAGCCCCAGCATTTT TRBJ1-5 TRBV6-5 NA NA
CASSLSGTDSYEQYF TGTGCCAGCAGTTTATCCGGGACAGACTCCTACGAGCAGTACTTC TRBJ2-7 TRBV27 TRBD1 NA
CASSPFDRINQPQHF TGTGCCAGCAGCCCTTTCGACAGAATTAATCAGCCCCAGCATTTT TRBJ1-5 TRBV6-5 NA NA
CASSVVGGTDTQYF TGTGCCAGCAGCGTAGTAGGCGGCACAGATACGCAGTATTTT TRBJ2-3 TRBV9 NA NA
CAWTYGALGEQYF TGTGCCTGGACCTACGGGGCTTTGGGGGAGCAGTACTTC TRBJ2-7 TRBV30 NA NA
CASSAYGTGSPLQYF TGTGCCAGCAGTGCTTATGGGACAGGGTCCCCCCTGCAGTACTTC TRBJ2-7 TRBV28 TRBD1 NA
CASSFHGSYEQYF TGTGCCAGCAGTTTCCACGGATCCTACGAGCAGTACTTC TRBJ2-7 TRBV28 NA NA
CASSYSAENYEQYF TGTGCCAGCAGTTACTCGGCGGAAAACTACGAGCAGTACTTC TRBJ2-7 TRBV6-5 NA NA
CASSKSMGRANYGYTF TGTGCCAGCAGCAAATCTATGGGGCGAGCTAACTATGGCTACACCTTC TRBJ1-2 TRBV21-1 NA NA
CASSFNRVPYEQYF TGTGCCAGCAGTTTTAACAGGGTACCCTACGAGCAGTACTTC TRBJ2-7 TRBV28 NA NA
CASREHRTETQYF TGTGCCAGCCGCGAACATCGGACGGAGACCCAGTACTTC TRBJ2-5 TRBV11-2 NA NA
CSVEDLGNEQFF TGCAGCGTTGAAGATCTGGGCAATGAGCAGTTCTTC TRBJ2-1 TRBV29-1 NA NA
CLTLAGAGELFF TGTCTAACTCTAGCGGGAGCCGGGGAGCTGTTTTTT TRBJ2-2 TRBV6-1 TRBD2 NA
CASSHRQGPGYEQYF TGTGCCAGCAGCCACAGACAGGGACCCGGTTACGAGCAGTACTTC TRBJ2-7 TRBV14 TRBD1 NA
CSVQRENNEQFF TGCAGCGTCCAGCGGGAAAACAATGAGCAGTTCTTC TRBJ2-1 TRBV29-1 TRBD2 NA
CASSFSSGRKNEQFF TGTGCCAGCAGTTTTTCGAGCGGGAGAAAGAATGAGCAGTTCTTC TRBJ2-1 TRBV27 TRBD2 NA
CASSPWDLSAETYEQYF TGTGCCAGCAGCCCCTGGGACCTTAGCGCGGAGACCTACGAGCAGTACTTC TRBJ2-7 TRBV11-2 NA NA
CASRGEQGHDYGYTF TGTGCCAGCCGAGGGGAACAGGGACACGACTATGGCTACACCTTC TRBJ1-2 TRBV6-5 NA few
CASSLVVGYAYEQYF TGTGCCAGCAGCTTAGTTGTGGGATATGCCTACGAGCAGTACTTC TRBJ2-7 TRBV7-2 NA NA
CASSLFRLAAYNEQFF TGTGCCAGCAGCTTATTCCGACTAGCGGCCTACAATGAGCAGTTCTTC TRBJ2-1 TRBV7-2 TRBD2 NA
CATSSRSSYEQYF TGTGCCACCAGCAGCCGATCCTCCTACGAGCAGTACTTC TRBJ2-7 TRBV15 NA NA
CASRPLAVGTDTQYF TGTGCCAGCAGACCACTAGCGGTGGGGACGGATACGCAGTATTTT TRBJ2-3 TRBV7-9 TRBD2 many
CSVLSGTQRGEQFF TGCAGCGTCCTTAGCGGGACACAGCGGGGTGAGCAGTTCTTC TRBJ2-1 TRBV29-1 TRBD2 NA
CASSGYEQYF TGTGCCAGCAGCGGATACGAGCAGTACTTC TRBJ2-7 TRBV2 NA once